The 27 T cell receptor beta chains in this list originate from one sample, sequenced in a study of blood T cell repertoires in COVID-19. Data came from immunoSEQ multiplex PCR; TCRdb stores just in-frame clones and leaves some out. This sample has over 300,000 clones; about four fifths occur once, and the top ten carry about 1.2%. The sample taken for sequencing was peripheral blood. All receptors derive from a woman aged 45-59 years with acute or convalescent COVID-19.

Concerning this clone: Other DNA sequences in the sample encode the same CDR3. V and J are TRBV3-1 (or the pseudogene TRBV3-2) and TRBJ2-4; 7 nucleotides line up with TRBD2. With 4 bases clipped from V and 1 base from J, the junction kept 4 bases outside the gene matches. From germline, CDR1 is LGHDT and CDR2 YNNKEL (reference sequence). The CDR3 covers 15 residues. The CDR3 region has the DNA TGTGCCAGCAGCCGGAGGGAGGGGGCCAAAAACATTCAGTACTTC. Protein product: CASSRREGAKNIQYF.

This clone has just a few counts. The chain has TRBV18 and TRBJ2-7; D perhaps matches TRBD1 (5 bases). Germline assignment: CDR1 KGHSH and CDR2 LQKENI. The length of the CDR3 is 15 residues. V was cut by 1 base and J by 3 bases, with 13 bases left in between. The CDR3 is CASSPRQGNYYEQYF. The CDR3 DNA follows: TGTGCCAGCTCACCACGCCAGGGAAACTACTACGAGCAGTACTTC.

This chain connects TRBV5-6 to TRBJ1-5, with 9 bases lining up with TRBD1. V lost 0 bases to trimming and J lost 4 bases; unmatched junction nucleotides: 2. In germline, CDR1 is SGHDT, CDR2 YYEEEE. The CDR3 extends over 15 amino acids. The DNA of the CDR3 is TGTGCCAGCAGCTTGGGGGGACAGGGAAATCAGCCCCAGCATTTT. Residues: CASSLGGQGNQPQHF.

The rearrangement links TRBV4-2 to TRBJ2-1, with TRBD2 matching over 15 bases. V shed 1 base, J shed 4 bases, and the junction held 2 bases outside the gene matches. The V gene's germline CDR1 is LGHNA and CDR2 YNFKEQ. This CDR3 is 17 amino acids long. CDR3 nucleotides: TGTGCCAGCAGCCAAGGGGGACTAGCGGGAGGTTACAATGAGCAGTTCTTC. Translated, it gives CASSQGGLAGGYNEQFF.

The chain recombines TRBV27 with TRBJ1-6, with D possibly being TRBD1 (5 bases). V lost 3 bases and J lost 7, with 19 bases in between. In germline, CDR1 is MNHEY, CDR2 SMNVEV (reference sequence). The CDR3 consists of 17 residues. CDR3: CASSFRGTLLENSPLHF. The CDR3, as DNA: TGTGCCAGCAGTTTCCGGGGGACTCTACTGGAAAATTCACCCCTCCACTTT.

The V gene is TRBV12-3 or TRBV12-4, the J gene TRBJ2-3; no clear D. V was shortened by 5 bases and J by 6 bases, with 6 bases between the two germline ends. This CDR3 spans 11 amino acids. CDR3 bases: TGTGCCAGCAGTCCGCAGGATACGCAGTATTTT. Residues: CASSPQDTQYF.

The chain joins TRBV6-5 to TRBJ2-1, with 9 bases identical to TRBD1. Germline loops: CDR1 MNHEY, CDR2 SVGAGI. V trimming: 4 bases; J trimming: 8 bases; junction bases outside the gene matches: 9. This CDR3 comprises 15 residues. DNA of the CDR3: TGTGCCAGCAGTTCTAAAACCCGACAGGGGGATGAGCAGTTCTTC. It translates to CASSSKTRQGDEQFF.

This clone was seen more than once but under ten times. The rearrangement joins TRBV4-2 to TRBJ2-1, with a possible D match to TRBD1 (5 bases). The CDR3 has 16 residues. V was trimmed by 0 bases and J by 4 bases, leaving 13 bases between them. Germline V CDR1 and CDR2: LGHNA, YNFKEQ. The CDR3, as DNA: TGTGCCAGCAGCCAAGATCTACCGCAGGGTTACAATGAGCAGTTCTTC. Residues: CASSQDLPQGYNEQFF.

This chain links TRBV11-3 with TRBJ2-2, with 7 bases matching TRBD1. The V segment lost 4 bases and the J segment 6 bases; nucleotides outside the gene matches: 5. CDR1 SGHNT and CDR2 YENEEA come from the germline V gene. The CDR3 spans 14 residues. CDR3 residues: CASSSDRKAGELFF. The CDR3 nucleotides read TGTGCCAGCAGCTCGGACAGGAAGGCCGGGGAGCTGTTTTTT.

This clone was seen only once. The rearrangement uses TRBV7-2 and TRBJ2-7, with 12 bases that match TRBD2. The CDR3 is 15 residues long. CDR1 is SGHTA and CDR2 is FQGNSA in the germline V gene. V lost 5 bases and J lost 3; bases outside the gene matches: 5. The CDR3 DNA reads TGTGCCAGCAGCCCAGGACTAGCGGGAAGCTACGAGCAGTACTTC. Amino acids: CASSPGLAGSYEQYF.

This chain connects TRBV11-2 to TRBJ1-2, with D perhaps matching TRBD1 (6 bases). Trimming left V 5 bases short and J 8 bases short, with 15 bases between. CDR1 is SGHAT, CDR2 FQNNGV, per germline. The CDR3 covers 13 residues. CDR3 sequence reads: CASSIDDQGGYTF. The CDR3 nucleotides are TGTGCCAGCAGCATCGACGACCAGGGGGGCTACACCTTC.

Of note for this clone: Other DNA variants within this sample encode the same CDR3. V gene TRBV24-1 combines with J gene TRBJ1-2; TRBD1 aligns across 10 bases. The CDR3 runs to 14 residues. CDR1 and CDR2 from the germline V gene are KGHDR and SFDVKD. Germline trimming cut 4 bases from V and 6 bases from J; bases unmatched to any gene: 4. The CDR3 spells CATSDPGTGDGYTF. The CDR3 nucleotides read TGTGCCACCAGTGACCCCGGGACAGGGGATGGCTACACCTTC.

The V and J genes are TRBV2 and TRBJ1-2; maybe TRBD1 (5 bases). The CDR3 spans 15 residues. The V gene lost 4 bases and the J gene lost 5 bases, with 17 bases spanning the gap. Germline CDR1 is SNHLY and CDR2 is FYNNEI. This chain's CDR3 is CASSVVEGAKYGYTF. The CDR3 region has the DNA TGTGCCAGCAGTGTCGTCGAAGGGGCAAAATATGGCTACACCTTC.

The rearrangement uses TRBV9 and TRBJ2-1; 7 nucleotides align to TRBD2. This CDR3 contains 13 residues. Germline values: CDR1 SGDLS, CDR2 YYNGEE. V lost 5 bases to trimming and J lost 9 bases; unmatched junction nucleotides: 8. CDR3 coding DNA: TGTGCCAGCAGTGGACTAGTTAGCTCTGAGCAGTTCTTC. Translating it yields CASSGLVSSEQFF.

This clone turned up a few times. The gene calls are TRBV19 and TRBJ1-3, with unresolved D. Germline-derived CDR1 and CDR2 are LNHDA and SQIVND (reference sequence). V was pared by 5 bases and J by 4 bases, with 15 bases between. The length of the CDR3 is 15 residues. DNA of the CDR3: TGTGCCAGTAGTTCCGATAGAGGGCTCGGAAACACCATATATTTT. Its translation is CASSSDRGLGNTIYF.

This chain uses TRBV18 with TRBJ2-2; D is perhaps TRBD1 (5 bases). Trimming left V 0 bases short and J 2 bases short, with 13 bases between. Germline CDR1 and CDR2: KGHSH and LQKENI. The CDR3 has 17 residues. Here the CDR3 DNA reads TGTGCCAGCTCACCACCGAATACAGGATCAAACACCGGGGAGCTGTTTTTT. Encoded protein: CASSPPNTGSNTGELFF. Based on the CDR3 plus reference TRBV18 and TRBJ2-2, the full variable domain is NAGVMQNPRHLVRRRGQEARLRCSPMKGHSHVYWYRQLPEEGLKFMVYLQKENIIDESGMPKERFSAEFPKEGPSILRIQQVVRGDSAAYFCASSPPNTGSNTGELFFGEGSRLTVL.

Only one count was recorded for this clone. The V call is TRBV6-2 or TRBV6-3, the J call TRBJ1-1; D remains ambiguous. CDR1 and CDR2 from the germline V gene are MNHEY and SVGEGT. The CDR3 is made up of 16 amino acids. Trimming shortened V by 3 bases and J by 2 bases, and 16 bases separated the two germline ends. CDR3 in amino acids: CASSYERAGLNTEAFF. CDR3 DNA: TGTGCCAGCAGTTATGAGAGGGCAGGTTTAAACACTGAAGCTTTCTTT.

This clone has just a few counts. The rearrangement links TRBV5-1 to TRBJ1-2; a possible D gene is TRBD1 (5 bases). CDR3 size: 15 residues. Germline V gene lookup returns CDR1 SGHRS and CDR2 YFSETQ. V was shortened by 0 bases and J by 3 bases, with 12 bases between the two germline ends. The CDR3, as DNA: TGCGCCAGCAGCTTGGCCGCGACAGCCCACTATGGCTACACCTTC. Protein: CASSLAATAHYGYTF. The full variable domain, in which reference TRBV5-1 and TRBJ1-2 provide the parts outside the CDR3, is KAGVTQTPRYLIKTRGQQVTLSCSPISGHRSVSWYQQTPGQGLQFLFEYFSETQRNKGNFPGRFSGRQFSNSRSEMNVSTLELGDSALYLCASSLAATAHYGYTFGSGTRLTVV.

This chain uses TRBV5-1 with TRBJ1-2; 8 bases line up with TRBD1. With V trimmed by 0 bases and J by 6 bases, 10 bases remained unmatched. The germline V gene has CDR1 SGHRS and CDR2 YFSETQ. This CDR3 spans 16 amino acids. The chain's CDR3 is CASSLGGGQGNNGYTF. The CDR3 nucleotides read TGCGCCAGCAGCTTGGGGGGCGGACAGGGTAATAATGGCTACACCTTC.

The CDR3 protein is CASGAVGTDTQYF. In DNA form, the CDR3 reads TGTGCCAGCGGAGCAGTGGGCACAGATACGCAGTATTTT. The chain carries TRBV25-1 and TRBJ2-3; D is unclear. Germline CDR1 is MGHDK and CDR2 is SYGVNS. The CDR3 is made up of 13 amino acids. V was trimmed by 8 bases and J by 1 base, leaving 10 bases between them.

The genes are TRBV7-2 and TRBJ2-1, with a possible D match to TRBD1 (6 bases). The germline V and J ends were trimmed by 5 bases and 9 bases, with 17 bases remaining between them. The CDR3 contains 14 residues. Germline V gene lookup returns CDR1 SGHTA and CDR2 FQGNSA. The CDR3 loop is CASSLSPGQFEQFF. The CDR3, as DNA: TGTGCCAGCAGCCTCAGTCCGGGACAATTTGAGCAGTTCTTC.

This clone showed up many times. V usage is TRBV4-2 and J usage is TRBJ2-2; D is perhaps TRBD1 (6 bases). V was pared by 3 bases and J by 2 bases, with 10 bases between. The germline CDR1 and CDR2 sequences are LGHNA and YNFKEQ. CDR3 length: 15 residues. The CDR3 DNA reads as TGTGCCAGCAGCCAGGGGACACTTAACACCGGGGAGCTGTTTTTT. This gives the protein CASSQGTLNTGELFF.

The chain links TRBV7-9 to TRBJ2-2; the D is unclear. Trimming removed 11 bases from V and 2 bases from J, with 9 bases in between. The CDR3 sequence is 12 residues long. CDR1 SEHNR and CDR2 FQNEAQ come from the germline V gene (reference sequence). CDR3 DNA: TGTGCCTCGACACCAAACACCGGGGAGCTGTTTTTT. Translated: CASTPNTGELFF.

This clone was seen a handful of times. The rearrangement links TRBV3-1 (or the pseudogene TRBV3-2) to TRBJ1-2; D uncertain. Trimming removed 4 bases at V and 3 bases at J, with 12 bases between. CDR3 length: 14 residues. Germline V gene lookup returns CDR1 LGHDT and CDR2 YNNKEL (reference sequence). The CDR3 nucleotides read TGTGCCAGCAGCCGGCTGGCCCGGGACTATGGCTACACCTTC. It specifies CASSRLARDYGYTF.

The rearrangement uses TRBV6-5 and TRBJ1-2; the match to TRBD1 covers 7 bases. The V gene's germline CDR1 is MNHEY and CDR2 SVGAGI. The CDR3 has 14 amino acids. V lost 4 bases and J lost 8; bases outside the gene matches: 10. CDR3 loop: CASSSRLGQSGYTF. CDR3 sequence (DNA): TGTGCCAGCAGTTCGCGCCTGGGACAGTCCGGCTACACCTTC.

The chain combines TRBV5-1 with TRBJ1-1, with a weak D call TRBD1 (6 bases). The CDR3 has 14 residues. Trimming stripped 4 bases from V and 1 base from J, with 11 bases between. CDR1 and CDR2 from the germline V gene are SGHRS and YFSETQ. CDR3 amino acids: CASSQRGGNTEAFF. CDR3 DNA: TGCGCCAGCAGCCAGAGAGGGGGGAACACTGAAGCTTTCTTT.

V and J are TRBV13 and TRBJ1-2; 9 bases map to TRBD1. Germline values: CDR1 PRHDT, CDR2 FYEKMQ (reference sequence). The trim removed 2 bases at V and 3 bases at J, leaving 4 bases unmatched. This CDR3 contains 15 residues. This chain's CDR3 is CASSLQGQGYYGYTF. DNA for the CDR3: TGTGCCAGCAGCTTACAAGGACAGGGGTACTATGGCTACACCTTC.